A single sample gave rise to the 14 T cell receptor beta chains below, sequenced in a study of blood T cell repertoires in COVID-19. The method was immunoSEQ multiplex PCR; TCRdb's version includes in-frame clones alone and lacks a portion of them. The data show roughly 81,000 clones, 70% to 90% seen once. The sample taken for sequencing was peripheral blood. The origin of the receptors is a woman over 75 with COVID-19, enrolled during active disease.

The chain links TRBV15 to TRBJ1-2, with unresolved D. Germline V gene data show CDR1 as LNHNV and CDR2 as YYDKDF (reference sequence). V was shortened by 0 bases and J by 4 bases, with 3 bases between the two germline ends. The CDR3 runs to 12 residues. The CDR3 loop is CATSRDRYGYTF. CDR3 nucleotide sequence: TGTGCCACCAGCAGAGATCGCTATGGCTACACCTTC. The full variable domain, rest sourced from reference TRBV15 and TRBJ1-2, is DAMVIQNPRYQVTQFGKPVTLSCSQTLNHNVMYWYQQKSSQAPKLLFHYYDKDFNNEADTPDNFQSRRPNTSFCFLDIRSPGLGDTAMYLCATSRDRYGYTFGSGTRLTVV.

The rearrangement links TRBV10-3 to TRBJ1-1; 7 nucleotides match TRBD1. V lost 5 bases and J lost 3; bases outside the gene matches: 6. The CDR3 is 14 amino acids. Germline CDR1 and CDR2: ENHRY and SYGVKD. The CDR3: CAISRTGLHTEAFF. CDR3 bases: TGTGCCATCAGTCGGACAGGCCTCCACACTGAAGCTTTCTTT.

This clone was seen just once. V is TRBV6-5 and J is TRBJ1-2; 12 bases are shared with TRBD1. Per the germline V gene, CDR1 is MNHEY and CDR2 is SVGAGI. The CDR3 totals 14 residues. J gave up 4 bases and V 6 bases, and 3 bases lay outside the gene matches. The CDR3 coding sequence is TGTGCCAGCAGAGGGACAGGGGGCTTCTATGGCTACACCTTC. Protein sequence: CASRGTGGFYGYTF.

The rearrangement uses TRBV7-6 and TRBJ2-1, with 9 bases fitting TRBD1. This CDR3 contains 17 residues. V shed 1 base, J shed 1 base, and the junction held 5 bases outside the gene matches. CDR1 is SGHVS and CDR2 is FNYEAQ in the germline V gene. The CDR3 loop reads CASSLGTGVRSYNEQFF. CDR3 DNA sequence: TGTGCCAGCAGCTTAGGGACAGGGGTCAGGTCCTACAATGAGCAGTTCTTC.

V and J are TRBV6-2 or TRBV6-3 and TRBJ2-3; perhaps TRBD1 as D (7 bases). V lost 5 bases, J lost 2 bases, and 11 bases lay in between. Per germline, CDR1 MNHEY and CDR2 SVGEGT. The CDR3 is 14 amino acids. CDR3 DNA sequence: TGTGCCAGCAGTCAGGGGGGTTCCACAGATACGCAGTATTTT. As protein: CASSQGGSTDTQYF.

This clone was counted once. The rearrangement joins TRBV19 to TRBJ1-3; D perhaps matches TRBD1 (6 bases). The CDR3 loop spans 14 amino acids. CDR1 and CDR2 (germline): LNHDA, SQIVND (reference sequence). V lost 7 bases to trimming and J lost 1 base, with 11 bases between them. CDR3 region: CASTRGGSGNTIYF. CDR3 nucleotide sequence: TGTGCCAGTACCAGGGGCGGGTCTGGAAACACCATATATTTT.

The chain couples TRBV6-5 to TRBJ2-1; possibly TRBD1 for D (6 bases). Germline CDR1 reads MNHEY; CDR2 reads SVGAGI. With 6 bases removed from V and 7 bases from J, the gap between germline ends came to 16 bases. The CDR3 has 14 residues. CDR3: CASSRVRGGNEQFF. For the CDR3, the DNA is TGTGCCAGCAGCAGGGTCAGGGGCGGGAATGAGCAGTTCTTC.

The CDR3 region is CASSSDGDTQYF. The DNA of the CDR3 is TGTGCCAGCAGTTCCGACGGGGATACGCAGTATTTT. The V gene is TRBV6-2 or TRBV6-3, the J gene TRBJ2-3; D is uncertain. Germline V CDR1 and CDR2: MNHEY, SVGEGT. The CDR3 totals 12 residues. V lost 4 bases to trimming and J lost 6 bases, with 8 bases between them.

The gene calls are TRBV28 and TRBJ2-5, with 7 bases that match TRBD2. V lost 2 bases and J lost 4; bases outside the gene matches: 4. The CDR3 has 14 amino acids. In germline, CDR1 is MDHEN, CDR2 SYDVKM. CDR3 sequence reads: CASSLTGGGETQYF. The DNA of the CDR3 is TGTGCCAGCAGTTTAACGGGAGGAGGAGAGACCCAGTACTTC.

This chain connects TRBV5-1 to TRBJ1-6; D call uncertain. Germline V gene lookup returns CDR1 SGHRS and CDR2 YFSETQ. The CDR3 is 13 residues long. V dropped 2 bases and J dropped 9 bases, with 9 bases sitting between them. CDR3 in amino acids: CASSFESGSPLHF. CDR3 nucleotides: TGCGCCAGCAGCTTTGAGTCGGGTTCACCCCTCCACTTT.

The count of this clone is one. The chain links TRBV5-4 to TRBJ2-7; 8 bases are a match to TRBD2. The V gene end was trimmed by 4 bases and the J gene end by 5 bases; junction bases not matched to a gene: 8. The CDR3 runs to 14 residues. Germline V lookup: CDR1 SGHNT, CDR2 YYREEE (reference sequence). CDR3 in amino acids: CASSPRLAFHEQYF. The CDR3 DNA sequence: TGTGCCAGCAGCCCGCGACTAGCGTTCCACGAGCAGTACTTC.

The chain has TRBV29-1 and TRBJ1-2; tentative D call: TRBD1 (6 bases). The CDR3 totals 13 residues. CDR1 SQVTM and CDR2 ANQGSEA come from the germline V gene. Trimming left V 3 bases short and J 3 bases short, with 11 bases between. CDR3: CSVDLQGYYGYTF. CDR3 DNA: TGCAGCGTTGACTTGCAGGGGTACTATGGCTACACCTTC.

The rearrangement joins TRBV19 to TRBJ2-1; TRBD1 matches at 8 bases. With 4 bases clipped from V and 1 base from J, the junction kept 0 bases outside the gene matches. The CDR3 loop spans 14 amino acids. The germline V gene has CDR1 LNHDA and CDR2 SQIVND (reference sequence). The chain's CDR3 is CASSRTGSYNEQFF. The DNA of the CDR3 is TGTGCCAGTAGTAGGACAGGGTCCTACAATGAGCAGTTCTTC.

This chain links TRBV5-1 with TRBJ1-1, with D possibly being TRBD1 (5 bases). The CDR3 spans 16 residues. Germline V gene data show CDR1 as SGHRS and CDR2 as YFSETQ. Trimming removed 4 bases from V and 0 bases from J, with 16 bases in between. CDR3 nucleotides: TGCGCCAGCAGCCCATGGCAGGGTATTTTGAACACTGAAGCTTTCTTT. It encodes CASSPWQGILNTEAFF.